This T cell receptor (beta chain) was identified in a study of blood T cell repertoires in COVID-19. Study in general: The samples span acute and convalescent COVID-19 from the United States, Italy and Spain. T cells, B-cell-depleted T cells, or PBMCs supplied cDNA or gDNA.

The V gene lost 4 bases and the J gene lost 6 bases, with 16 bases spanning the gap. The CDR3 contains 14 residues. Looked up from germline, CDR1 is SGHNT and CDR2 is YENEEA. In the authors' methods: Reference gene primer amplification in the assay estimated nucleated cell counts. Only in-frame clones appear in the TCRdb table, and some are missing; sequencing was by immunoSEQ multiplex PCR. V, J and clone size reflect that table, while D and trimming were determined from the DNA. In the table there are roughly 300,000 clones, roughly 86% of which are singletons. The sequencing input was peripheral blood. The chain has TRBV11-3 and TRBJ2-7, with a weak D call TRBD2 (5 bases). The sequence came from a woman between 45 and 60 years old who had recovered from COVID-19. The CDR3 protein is CASSSGPYGSEQYF. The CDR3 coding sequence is TGTGCCAGCAGCTCGGGCCCCTATGGGAGCGAGCAGTACTTC.